Listed below are T cell receptor beta chains from one sample, sequenced in a study of shared clonotypes between healthy human individuals. Libraries were prepared by immunoSEQ multiplex PCR; TCRdb keeps only in-frame clonotypes and omits some of them. The sample lists about 1.5 million clones; around 98% were seen once. Sequenced input: naive CD4+ T cells sorted from blood. These receptors all stem from a man aged 25 to 40 in good health. CDR3s include the opening cysteine and the closing phenylalanine or tryptophan. D genes are given only for firm matches. A clone size is listed for some rows: how often the clone was seen (once, few, many), or a class if it is expanded.

TRBJ1-3 | - | once | TRBV14 | CASSQDQTYSGNTIYF | TGTGCCAGCAGCCAAGACCAGACCTACTCTGGAAACACCATATATTTT
TRBJ2-7 | - | - | TRBV29-1 | CSVKGTYEQYF | TGCAGCGTTAAGGGGACCTACGAGCAGTACTTC
TRBJ2-7 | - | - | TRBV5-4 | CASSLGSGAREQYF | TGTGCCAGCAGCTTGGGATCGGGAGCACGAGAGCAGTACTTC
TRBJ2-3 | TRBD2 | - | TRBV6-1 | CASIGTTYTQYF | TGTGCCAGCATCGGGACTACCTATACGCAGTATTTT
TRBJ2-4 | TRBD1 | - | TRBV7-8 | CASSSPRGQGALRAKNIQYF | TGTGCCAGCAGCTCCCCCCGGGGACAGGGGGCCTTACGGGCCAAAAACATTCAGTACTTC
TRBJ2-1 | TRBD1 | once | TRBV9 | CASSVGQGLGEQFF | TGTGCCAGCAGCGTGGGACAGGGTTTGGGGGAGCAGTTCTTC
TRBJ2-7 | - | - | TRBV6-1 | CASKLFYEQYF | TGTGCCAGCAAGCTTTTCTACGAGCAGTACTTC
TRBJ2-2 | - | - | TRBV5-1 | CASSLPGDTGELFF | TGCGCCAGCAGCTTGCCCGGGGACACCGGGGAGCTGTTTTTT
TRBJ2-5 | TRBD2 | - | TRBV29-1 | CSVRTSLETQYF | TGCAGCGTCCGGACTAGCCTGGAGACCCAGTACTTC
TRBJ1-4 | - | - | TRBV28 | CASSFIGGPSGEKLFF | TGTGCCAGCAGTTTTATCGGGGGCCCATCCGGTGAAAAACTGTTTTTT
TRBJ1-2 | - | - | TRBV18 | CASSGPAGGYTF | TGTGCCAGCTCAGGGCCCGCGGGAGGCTACACCTTC
TRBJ2-6 | - | - | TRBV25-1 | CASRFSGSGANVLTF | TGTGCCAGCCGTTTCTCGGGCTCTGGGGCCAACGTCCTGACTTTC
TRBJ1-1 | - | - | TRBV5-5 | CASSLVRDQGRAFF | TGTGCCAGCAGCTTGGTACGGGACCAAGGTAGGGCTTTCTTT
TRBJ2-2 | TRBD1 | once | TRBV6-5 | CASSYSPGGTGELFF | TGTGCCAGCAGTTACTCCCCAGGGGGTACCGGGGAGCTGTTTTTT
TRBJ2-3 | - | - | TRBV27 | CASTWGGRFTDTQYF | TGTGCCAGCACCTGGGGTGGCAGGTTTACAGATACGCAGTATTTT
TRBJ2-3 | - | - | TRBV4-3 | CASSQGGPTQYF | TGCGCCAGCAGCCAAGGAGGGCCTACGCAGTATTTT
TRBJ2-3 | - | - | TRBV27 | CASINLGGPDTDTQYF | TGTGCCAGCATCAATCTCGGAGGGCCTGACACAGATACGCAGTATTTT